This TCR beta chain was recorded in a study of vaccination and CD4 T cells after COVID-19. Sequence data for DNA of cultured CD4+ T cells were generated by the Oncomine TCR Beta short-read assay. Each CDR3 protein is one row after TCRdb ran MiXCR on the PCR reads. The data hold roughly 15,000 distinct CDR3 sequences, with about 61% observed a single time. In regard to this clonotype: What it binds is not known.

Treatment given: roughly 10-day PBMC culture with coronavirus spike peptide pools or control peptides (ViraFEST assay). The V and J ends lost 2 bases and 4 bases respectively, with 11 bases between them. The CDR3 length is 13 residues. The germline V gene encodes CDR1 DFQATT and CDR2 SNEGSKA (reference sequence). The sequenced sample consisted of CD4+ T cells from blood, cultured in vitro. The receptor comes from a human donor who had recovered from COVID-19. This chain links TRBV20-1 with TRBJ1-2; D is uncertain. DNA for the CDR3: TGCAGTGCTAGAAGGGAGGGAGCCTATGGCTACACCTTC. This sequence encodes CSARREGAYGYTF.